This passage covers 6 T cell receptor beta chains from one sample sequenced in a study of T cell repertoires in ileal Crohn's disease (dated by TCRdb to the late 2010s). The time point label corresponds to: inflamed ileum from the surgical specimen. The library was produced with the immunoSEQ multiplex PCR assay. TCRdb obtained this table from immuneACCESS and retained in-frame rearrangements with V and J assigned. These tables miss some clones; where compared with another copy, unresolved V genes account for less than half of the shortfall, and the remainder is unexplained. In this sample the table shows around 9,800 clones, around 90% of which occur a single time. The ten most abundant clones make up over 7.5% of the sample. The material sequenced was ileal tissue. These receptors were collected from an adult with Crohn's disease.

This rearrangement joins TRBV19 to TRBJ2-1, with 9 bases matching TRBD1. V dropped 3 bases and J dropped 8; count of bases not matched to a gene: 5. The CDR3 has 14 amino acids. Per the germline V gene, CDR1 is LNHDA and CDR2 is SQIVND (reference sequence). The CDR3 is CASSMWTGADEQFF. The CDR3 DNA reads as TGTGCCAGTAGTATGTGGACAGGGGCCGATGAGCAGTTCTTC.

This sequence joins TRBV5-1 and TRBJ2-5, with 9 nucleotides matching TRBD1. This CDR3 is 16 amino acids long. Germline V gives CDR1 SGHRS, CDR2 YFSETQ. Trimming at V came to 7 bases and at J to 1 base, leaving 11 bases not matched to a gene. The CDR3 protein is CASGSRGTGSQETQYF. The DNA for the CDR3 is TGCGCCAGCGGATCACGCGGGACAGGGTCCCAAGAGACCCAGTACTTC.

This chain uses TRBV18 with TRBJ2-3; TRBD2 agrees at 11 bases. The germline V gene encodes CDR1 KGHSH and CDR2 LQKENI. This CDR3 region has 20 residues. V lost 6 bases and J lost 1; bases outside the gene matches: 18. CDR3 in amino acids: CASSYYWRVAGGPGTDTQYF. The CDR3 nucleotides read TGTGCCAGCTCTTACTACTGGAGAGTAGCGGGAGGGCCGGGCACAGATACGCAGTATTTT.

The rearrangement links TRBV21-1 to TRBJ2-1; the table's D call, TRBD1, has no DNA check behind it. TRBV21-1 is tagged as a pseudogene. This CDR3 has 15 residues. In DNA, the CDR3 is TGTGCCAGCAGCAAATGGGGACAGGGGTACAATGAGCAGTTCTTC. It specifies CASSKWGQGYNEQFF.

This sequence joins TRBV28 and TRBJ2-7; the match to TRBD2 covers 8 bases. The junction had 12 bases not matched to a gene; V was cut back by 5 bases and J by 6 bases. Germline V CDR1 and CDR2: MDHEN, SYDVKM. This CDR3 contains 15 residues. CDR3 loop: CASSPPAGDDGEQYV. Here the CDR3 DNA reads TGTGCCAGCAGTCCACCAGCGGGAGATGACGGCGAGCAGTACGTC.

The chain joins TRBV7-2 to TRBJ2-5; 8 positions match TRBD2. CDR1 SGHTA and CDR2 FQGNSA come from the germline V gene. The CDR3 covers 15 residues. V shed 6 bases, J shed 1 base, and the junction held 7 bases outside the gene matches. This chain's CDR3 is CASRNSGTFQETQYF. The CDR3 bases are TGTGCCAGCAGGAATAGCGGGACGTTCCAAGAGACCCAGTACTTC. The entire variable domain, with the rest obtained from reference TRBV7-2 and TRBJ2-5, is as follows: GAGVSQSPSNKVTEKGKDVELRCDPISGHTALYWYRQSLGQGLEFLIYFQGNSAPDKSGLPSDRFSAERTGGSVSTLTIQRTQQEDSAVYLCASRNSGTFQETQYFGPGTRLLVL.